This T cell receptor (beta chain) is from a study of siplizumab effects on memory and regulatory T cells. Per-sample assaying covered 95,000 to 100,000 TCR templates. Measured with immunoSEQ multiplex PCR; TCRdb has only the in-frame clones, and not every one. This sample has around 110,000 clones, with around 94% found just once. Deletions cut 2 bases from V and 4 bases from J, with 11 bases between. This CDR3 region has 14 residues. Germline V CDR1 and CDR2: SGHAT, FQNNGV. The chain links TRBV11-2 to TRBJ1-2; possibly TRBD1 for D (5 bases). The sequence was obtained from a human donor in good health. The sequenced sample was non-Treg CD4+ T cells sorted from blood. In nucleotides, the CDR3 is TGTGCCAGCAGCTTAAGGCAGGGAGCCTATGGCTACACCTTC. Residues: CASSLRQGAYGYTF.